The subject of this entry is one T cell receptor beta chain. This clonotype was picked up many times. The antigen it recognizes is unknown. No clone much larger than this one lies a single base away; base qualities are absent. The CDR3 has 13 amino acids, counting the end cysteine and phenylalanine. Kept here is only the CDR3 DNA, which spans 39 bases and is read in frame from base 1. V drops 1 base and J drops 8 bases, leaving 11 bases in between. Per the germline V gene (reference sequence), GTSNPN is the CDR1 and SVGIG is the CDR2. A patient counted as having stable Graves' hyperthyroidism if no progression to ophthalmopathy occurred over 18 months of follow-up. Hyperthyroidism patients were newly diagnosed, had a disease duration of under 2 months, and were aged 18 to 65 years. Exclusion was applied to patients with uncontrolled infections, other autoimmune diseases, pregnancy or lactation. Clinical symptoms, serum thyroxine and TRAb, thyroid ultrasound, and orbital computed tomography formed the basis for the diagnoses. PBMCs were separated from roughly 9.6 ml of fresh peripheral blood using Ficoll-Paque density gradient centrifugation. Total RNA was extracted using Trizol reagent, and RNA quality was assessed on an Agilent 2100 Bioanalyzer.

TCR beta CDR3 regions were amplified from RNA transcripts. The first round of RT-PCR for the TCR CDR3 was performed with the HTBI primer set and the Qiagen OneStep RT-PCR kit. A second multiplex PCR round built the libraries, followed by size selection and purification. The libraries were sequenced on an Illumina HiSeq2000 using paired-end 100 bp reads. The authors' pipeline ran thus. Raw data were processed with SOAPnuke, discarding reads with adapters, uncalled bases, mean Phred below 15, or no exact constant-primer or identifier match. High-quality paired reads were merged with COPE v1.2.5, and unique nucleotide sequences were defined as clonotypes. MiTCR v1.1 was used to align the clonotypes against IMGT TRBV, TRBD and TRBJ reference segments. Only V-J combinations with frequency above 0.0001, covering about 99% of repertoires, were analysed. A TCS score was defined as the ratio between F50 (clonal expansion) and ExV (chaos), using BLOSUM62-based TCRdist between CDR3 peptides within each V-J. Welch's t-statistics and random forest reduced roughly 500 V-J features to 13, which were used in a naive Bayes classifier (R e1071). TCRdb reprocessed the public reads (quality trimming at Q25 with fastp, clone calling with MiXCR) and kept in-frame beta chains. Duplicate CDR3 protein sequences are folded into a single record with the most common DNA and genes. TCRdb's processing, not the authors' own work, is the source of the V and J calls. The sample contains a few hundred thousand distinct CDR3 sequences, around 14% of them found a single time. The top ten hold approximately 7% of the sample.

The data originate from a study of T cells in Graves' hyperthyroidism and ophthalmopathy (dated by TCRdb to between 2018 and 2020). Notes on the research overall: Peripheral blood was collected at initial diagnosis, before any treatment. Following sampling, methimazole starting at 30 mg daily was given to hyperthyroidism patients, and high-dose intravenous methylprednisolone was given to ophthalmopathy patients. Prospective prediction of ophthalmopathy was tested in an independent validation cohort consisting of about 20 hyperthyroidism patients and 15 or so patients who later progressed to ophthalmopathy. For training and testing, the 80 to 100 patients in the discovery cohort were randomly divided in a 7:3 ratio. The paper describes TCR Vbeta CDR3 sequencing of 140 or so peripheral blood samples, made up of 40 to 45 ophthalmopathy patients, 70 to 75 hyperthyroidism patients and approximately 17 progressor patients. The study also compared thyroid tissue and blood T-cell repertoires from about six Graves' hyperthyroidism patients. TCR V-J signatures able to tell the groups apart were searched for in a discovery cohort of approximately 95 patients, of whom over 40 had Graves' ophthalmopathy and about 60 had stable Graves' hyperthyroidism.

Overall results and qualifications from the work: Most expanded thyroid clonotypes (frequency above 0.001) were also detected in blood, suggesting blood repertoires may reflect thyroid immune responses. A 13 V-J signature model separated ophthalmopathy from stable hyperthyroidism, with approximately 87% sensitivity and just under 84% specificity in cross-validation and 80%/75% in testing. Sample size was not statistically predetermined, and blinding of investigators to group allocation was not performed. In validation, progression to ophthalmopathy was predicted by the model with 70.59% sensitivity and about 72% specificity, a median of around 5.9 months before onset.

The chain is encoded by TRBV30 joined to TRBJ2-2; no D segment can be confidently identified. Input material: blood. The TCR sequence derives from a woman aged 25 to 45 with Graves' hyperthyroidism. In nucleotide form, the sequence is TGTGCCTGGAGTGCCTTTGGTATTGGGGAGCTGTTTTTT. This gives the protein CAWSAFGIGELFF.